The TCR beta chain described here comes from a study of response to subunit inactivated influenza vaccine. TCRdb reprocessed the RT-PCR reads with MiXCR, giving one entry per CDR3 protein. The sample holds about 540,000 distinct CDR3 sequences, 20% to 25% seen once. With 3 bases clipped from V and 3 bases from J, the junction kept 3 bases outside the gene matches. The CDR3 length is 15 residues. Per the germline V gene, CDR1 is KGHSH and CDR2 is LQKENI. The data were also submitted as part of a second study, on T cells expressing NK-cell markers. This second report adds: 5'RACE template switching with UMIs generated TCR beta cDNA. Dominant NKG2C+ clonotypes accounted for about 1.0-8% of CD8+ T cells in a handful of donors.

This material consisted of CD4+ T cells sorted from PBMCs, taken about 11 days after vaccination. The rearrangement joins TRBV18 to TRBJ2-2, with 8 nucleotides matching TRBD1. The TCR originated in a man aged 50-59 years who received an inactivated influenza vaccine. CDR3 in amino acids: CASSPTGVHTGELFF. CDR3 coding DNA: TGTGCCAGCTCACCGACAGGGGTACACACCGGGGAGCTGTTTTTT. The complete variable domain, with remaining parts taken from reference TRBV18 and TRBJ2-2, reads NAGVMQNPRHLVRRRGQEARLRCSPMKGHSHVYWYRQLPEEGLKFMVYLQKENIIDESGMPKERFSAEFPKEGPSILRIQQVVRGDSAAYFCASSPTGVHTGELFFGEGSRLTVL.